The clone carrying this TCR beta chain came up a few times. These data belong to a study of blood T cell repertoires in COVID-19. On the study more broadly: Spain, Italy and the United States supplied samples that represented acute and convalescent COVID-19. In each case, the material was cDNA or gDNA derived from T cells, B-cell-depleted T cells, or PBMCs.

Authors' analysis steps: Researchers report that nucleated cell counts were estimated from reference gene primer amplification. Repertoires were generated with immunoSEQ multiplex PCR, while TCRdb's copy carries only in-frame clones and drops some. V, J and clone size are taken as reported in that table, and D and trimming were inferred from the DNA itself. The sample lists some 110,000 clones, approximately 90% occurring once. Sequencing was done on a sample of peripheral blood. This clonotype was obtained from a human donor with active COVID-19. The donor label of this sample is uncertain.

CDR3 residues: CASSQDSGGADYEQYF. CDR3 in DNA: TGCGCCAGCAGCCAAGATAGCGGGGGGGCAGACTACGAGCAGTACTTC. V usage is TRBV4-3 and J usage is TRBJ2-7; 11 positions agree with TRBD2. This CDR3 has 16 amino acids. CDR1 is LGHNA, CDR2 YSLEER, per germline. J lost 3 bases, V lost 0 bases, and 4 bases had no gene match.